Each of the 32 T cell receptor beta chains below was sequenced from the same sample in a study of PD-1 blockade in classical Hodgkin lymphoma. TCRdb keeps only in-frame clones here, not all; method: immunoSEQ multiplex PCR. Found here are 110,000 or so clones, 80% to 90% of them singletons; the top ten hold 15% to 20%. The patients all showed relapse after autologous stem cell transplantation, while their brentuximab vedotin exposure varied. Material: peripheral blood mononuclear cells (PBMCs), obtained before the second cycle of nivolumab. These receptors all come from a human donor with classical Hodgkin lymphoma.

This clone was seen a few times. The V and J genes are TRBV4-1 and TRBJ2-7, with unresolved D. V was shortened by 1 base and J by 0 bases, with 13 bases between the two germline ends. Per the germline V gene, CDR1 is MGHRA and CDR2 is YSYEKL. The CDR3 contains 16 residues. The CDR3 spells CASSQASARVSYEQYF. Written as DNA, the CDR3 is TGCGCCAGCAGCCAAGCGTCGGCCAGAGTCTCCTACGAGCAGTACTTC.

This sequence joins TRBV5-1 and TRBJ1-2; 7 bases are shared with TRBD1. CDR3 length: 12 residues. V shed 5 bases and J 8 bases; nucleotides not matched to a gene: 6. Germline-derived CDR1 and CDR2 are SGHRS and YFSETQ. The CDR3, as DNA: TGCGCCAGCAGAGAGGACAGGAACGGCTACACCTTC. Translating gives CASREDRNGYTF.

V usage is TRBV28 and J usage is TRBJ2-7; D might be TRBD2 (5 bases). The V gene lost 2 bases and the J gene lost 4 bases, with 12 bases spanning the gap. This CDR3 comprises 14 residues. CDR1 is MDHEN, CDR2 SYDVKM, per germline. CDR3: CASSLGGSRYEQYF. For the CDR3, the DNA is TGTGCCAGCAGTTTAGGAGGCAGTAGGTACGAGCAGTACTTC. The full variable domain, with the rest looked up from reference TRBV28 and TRBJ2-7, is DVKVTQSSRYLVKRTGEKVFLECVQDMDHENMFWYRQDPGLGLRLIYFSYDVKMKEKGDIPEGYSVSREKKERFSLILESASTNQTSMYLCASSLGGSRYEQYFGPGTRLTVT.

This clone was detected once. This sequence joins TRBV2 and TRBJ2-3; a weak D match, TRBD1 (6 bases). The CDR3 is made up of 16 amino acids. V lost 1 base and J lost 2, with 13 bases in between. From germline, CDR1 is SNHLY and CDR2 FYNNEI. CDR3 in amino acids: CASSEVGRGSTDTQYF. The CDR3 DNA reads as TGTGCCAGCAGTGAAGTGGGCAGGGGCTCCACAGATACGCAGTATTTT. Filled out from reference TRBV2 and TRBJ2-3, the complete variable domain reads EPEVTQTPSHQVTQMGQEVILRCVPISNHLYFYWYRQILGQKVEFLVSFYNNEISEKSEIFDDQFSVERPDGSNFTLKIRSTKLEDSAMYFCASSEVGRGSTDTQYFGPGTRLTVL.

V is TRBV7-9 and J is TRBJ2-5; 9 positions match TRBD1. With V trimmed by 1 base and J by 5 bases, 11 bases remained unmatched. The CDR3 loop spans 17 amino acids. Germline CDR1 SEHNR, CDR2 FQNEAQ (reference sequence). The CDR3 nucleotides are TGTGCCAGCAGCTTAGAACGACCCGGGACAGGGATCGAGACCCAGTACTTC. It yields the protein CASSLERPGTGIETQYF.

This rearrangement joins TRBV7-8 to TRBJ1-4; 7 bases map to TRBD1. Germline loops: CDR1 SGHVS, CDR2 FQNEAQ. The CDR3 is 15 amino acids. After removal of 5 bases from V and 0 bases from J, the junction contained 3 bases not matched to a gene. CDR3 nucleotide sequence: TGTGCCAGCAGCCCCACAGGGGCAACTAATGAAAAACTGTTTTTT. It yields the protein CASSPTGATNEKLFF.

V and J are TRBV6-5 and TRBJ1-1; D is uncertain. There are 15 residues in the CDR3. V lost 2 bases, J lost 1 base, and 11 bases lay in between. Germline V gene sequence: CDR1 MNHEY, CDR2 SVGAGI. Here the CDR3 DNA reads TGTGCCAGCAGTTACGGCGGCAGTCAGAACACTGAAGCTTTCTTT. It is translated as CASSYGGSQNTEAFF.

The chain employs TRBV7-9 and TRBJ2-5, with no clear D. V dropped 1 base and J dropped 4 bases, with 4 bases sitting between them. CDR1 is SEHNR and CDR2 is FQNEAQ in the germline V gene (reference sequence). CDR3 size: 12 residues. CDR3 in DNA: TGTGCCAGCAGCTTAGTCTTAGAGACCCAGTACTTC. It specifies CASSLVLETQYF.

This clone was detected once. The chain couples TRBV19 to TRBJ2-7, with D perhaps TRBD1 (5 bases). This CDR3 is 14 amino acids long. Trimming pared 1 base from V and 5 bases from J, leaving 12 bases between. Germline V gives CDR1 LNHDA, CDR2 SQIVND (reference sequence). CDR3 residues: CASSIGTGLDEQYF. CDR3 sequence (DNA): TGTGCCAGTAGTATAGGTACAGGCTTGGACGAGCAGTACTTC. Full variable domain (missing parts from reference TRBV19 and TRBJ2-7): DGGITQSPKYLFRKEGQNVTLSCEQNLNHDAMYWYRQDPGQGLRLIYYSQIVNDFQKGDIAEGYSVSREKKESFPLTVTSAQKNPTAFYLCASSIGTGLDEQYFGPGTRLTVT.

The chain employs TRBV19 and TRBJ2-2, with D perhaps being TRBD1 or TRBD2 (6 bases each). V lost 6 bases and J lost 2, with 16 bases in between. CDR1 and CDR2 from the germline V gene are LNHDA and SQIVND (reference sequence). The CDR3 contains 16 residues. The CDR3 DNA reads TGTGCCAGTAGGGCGACTAGGGGGGCAAACACCGGGGAGCTGTTTTTT. This sequence encodes CASRATRGANTGELFF.

The genes are TRBV6-1 and TRBJ1-3, with D perhaps TRBD1 (5 bases). Per the germline V gene, CDR1 is MNHNS and CDR2 is SASEGT. The CDR3 is 14 amino acids. V lost 3 bases to trimming and J lost 4 bases, with 10 bases between them. The CDR3 coding sequence is TGTGCCAGCAGTGATCCAGGGAGGGGAAACACCATATATTTT. Its translation: CASSDPGRGNTIYF.

This clone was detected ten times or more. The V and J genes are TRBV2 and TRBJ2-1; weak D call: TRBD2 (5 bases). CDR1 is SNHLY, CDR2 FYNNEI, per germline. This CDR3 comprises 14 residues. The ends were cut back, 7 bases at V and 8 bases at J, with 18 bases in the middle. Here the CDR3 DNA reads TGTGCCAGCAAGAGCGCCTTAATGGAGGATGAGCAGTTCTTC. As protein: CASKSALMEDEQFF.

The chain carries TRBV2 and TRBJ2-1, with 12 nucleotides matching TRBD2. Germline CDR1 SNHLY, CDR2 FYNNEI. Losses at the gene ends were 6 bases for V and 7 bases for J; bases not matched to a gene: 7. This CDR3 has 15 residues. The CDR3 coding sequence is TGTGCCAGCAGGGAACTAGCGGGAGGCGGTAATGAGCAGTTCTTC. It codes for CASRELAGGGNEQFF.

The J gene is TRBJ1-2, the V gene TRBV6-5, with 7 positions matching TRBD1. Trimming took 3 bases from V and 8 from J; bases not matched to a gene: 9. This CDR3 region has 14 residues. In germline, CDR1 is MNHEY, CDR2 SVGAGI. For the CDR3, the DNA is TGTGCCAGCAGTTATTATAGGGACAGTCGAGGCTACACCTTC. Protein product: CASSYYRDSRGYTF.

V is TRBV19 and J is TRBJ1-3; D remains unclear. This CDR3 region has 12 residues. V lost 3 bases to trimming and J lost 4 bases, with 4 bases between them. Germline V CDR1 and CDR2: LNHDA, SQIVND (reference sequence). CDR3 DNA sequence: TGTGCCAGTAGTATCTCCGGAAACACCATATATTTT. Protein sequence: CASSISGNTIYF.

The rearrangement links TRBV5-1 to TRBJ2-7; D not certain. Germline loops: CDR1 SGHRS, CDR2 YFSETQ. The CDR3 is 14 residues long. The V end lost 4 bases, the J end lost 0 bases, and 11 bases lay between the germline ends. In DNA, the CDR3 is TGCGCCAGCAGCCCCCGGACGGACTCCTACGAGCAGTACTTC. Its protein is CASSPRTDSYEQYF.

V gene TRBV5-4 combines with J gene TRBJ2-7, with D perhaps TRBD2 (5 bases). This CDR3 contains 13 residues. V was cut by 4 bases and J by 0 bases, with 8 bases left in between. Germline V gives CDR1 SGHNT, CDR2 YYREEE (reference sequence). CDR3 loop: CASSPSGSYEQYF. For the CDR3, the DNA is TGTGCCAGCAGCCCAAGCGGCTCCTACGAGCAGTACTTC. Together with reference TRBV5-4 and TRBJ2-7, the CDR3 gives the full variable domain: ETGVTQSPTHLIKTRGQQVTLRCSSQSGHNTVSWYQQALGQGPQFIFQYYREEENGRGNFPPRFSGLQFPNYSSELNVNALELDDSALYLCASSPSGSYEQYFGPGTRLTVT.

This clone was detected only once. The CDR3 DNA sequence: TGTGCCAGCAGCCCAGGGACTAGCGGGAGATTCGCCGGGGAGCTGTTTTTT. Translated, it gives CASSPGTSGRFAGELFF. This chain connects TRBV11-2 to TRBJ2-2; 14 bases map to TRBD2. The germline gives CDR1 SGHAT, CDR2 FQNNGV. V gave up 5 bases and J gave up 6 bases; unmatched junction bases: 8. This CDR3 is built from 17 residues.

This clone has a single count. J is TRBJ2-3 and V is TRBV7-2, with D perhaps assigned TRBD1 or TRBD2 (5 bases each). CDR3 length equals 15 residues. V shed 5 bases and J shed 0 bases, with 12 bases lying between them. Germline values: CDR1 SGHTA, CDR2 FQGNSA. CDR3 region: CASSTGTASTDTQYF. CDR3 nucleotide sequence: TGTGCCAGCAGCACTGGGACGGCTAGCACAGATACGCAGTATTTT.

The V and J genes are TRBV5-1 and TRBJ1-3; the D gene is possibly TRBD1 (6 bases). CDR3 length: 15 amino acids. From germline, CDR1 is SGHRS and CDR2 YFSETQ. V was shortened by 0 bases and J by 6 bases, with 13 bases between the two germline ends. The CDR3 nucleotides read TGCGCCAGCAGCTTGGCAGGGGTCCCTGTAAACACCATATATTTT. This translates into CASSLAGVPVNTIYF.

The rearrangement links TRBV7-8 to TRBJ2-1; 7 positions match TRBD2. Germline CDR1 reads SGHVS; CDR2 reads FQNEAQ. Trimming took 1 base from V and 9 from J; bases not matched to a gene: 15. The CDR3 covers 17 residues. As DNA, the CDR3 is TGTGCCAGCAGCTTAGTGGTTAGTCGGGGAGGGCCCGGTGAGCAGTTCTTC. Amino acid sequence: CASSLVVSRGGPGEQFF.

The V call is TRBV4-3, the J call TRBJ1-1; D perhaps matches TRBD1 (5 bases). The CDR3 contains 16 residues. Per germline, CDR1 LGHNA and CDR2 YSLEER. Trimming shortened V by 3 bases and J by 5 bases, and 19 bases separated the two germline ends. Here the CDR3 DNA reads TGCGCCAGCAGCCAGGCCGGGACTAAGGCGGCGACTGAAGCTTTCTTT. Translated: CASSQAGTKAATEAFF.

The chain uses TRBV10-1 and TRBJ1-2; TRBD1 aligns across 7 bases. From germline, CDR1 is WNHNN and CDR2 SYGVQD (reference sequence). Unmatched junction bases numbered 3, after V lost 4 bases and J lost 7 bases. The CDR3 contains 12 residues. The CDR3 spells CASSGDSVGYTF. The CDR3 DNA reads as TGCGCCAGCAGTGGGGACAGCGTTGGCTACACCTTC.

The chain links TRBV4-2 to TRBJ1-2, with 11 positions matching TRBD1. CDR1 LGHNA and CDR2 YNFKEQ come from the germline V gene. The junction had 6 bases not matched to a gene; V was cut back by 4 bases and J by 8 bases. The CDR3 runs to 14 residues. The CDR3 reads CASSPLDRGQGYTF. Here the CDR3 DNA reads TGTGCCAGCAGCCCTCTGGACAGGGGGCAAGGCTACACCTTC.

The chain couples TRBV5-8 to TRBJ2-2; a possible D gene is TRBD1 (6 bases). V dropped 6 bases and J dropped 1 base, with 13 bases sitting between them. Germline CDR1 SGHTS, CDR2 YDEGEE. The CDR3 consists of 15 residues. CDR3 DNA sequence: TGTGCCAGCAACTCCGGGACAAGGAACACCGGGGAGCTGTTTTTT. Translation gives CASNSGTRNTGELFF.

The chain couples TRBV5-1 to TRBJ2-3, with D tentatively TRBD1 or TRBD2 (5 bases each). The CDR3 extends over 14 amino acids. CDR1 is SGHRS, CDR2 YFSETQ, per germline. V lost 0 bases, J lost 6 bases, and 11 bases lay in between. This chain's CDR3 is CASSLEGTYDTQYF. CDR3 sequence (DNA): TGCGCCAGCAGCTTGGAGGGGACCTATGATACGCAGTATTTT.

The rearrangement uses TRBV11-2 and TRBJ2-2; TRBD1 might be the D (6 bases). In germline, CDR1 is SGHAT, CDR2 FQNNGV. Trimming removed 2 bases at V and 2 bases at J, with 15 bases between. This CDR3 has 17 residues. This chain's CDR3 is CASSLSGETGNTGELFF. The CDR3 nucleotides read TGTGCCAGCAGCTTATCAGGGGAGACAGGCAACACCGGGGAGCTGTTTTTT.

This sequence joins TRBV19 and TRBJ1-2, with D possibly TRBD1 on 5 matching bases. V gave up 6 bases and J gave up 5 bases, with 16 bases separating them. The CDR3 totals 14 residues. CDR1 is LNHDA, CDR2 SQIVND, per germline (reference sequence). Written as DNA, the CDR3 is TGTGCCAGTAGCATCGACAGAAAACCTTATGGCTACACCTTC. This codes for CASSIDRKPYGYTF.

DNA for the CDR3: TGTGCCAGCAGCTTAAGGGCGGGAGCAGGAGATACGCAGTATTTT. It specifies CASSLRAGAGDTQYF. The V call is TRBV7-2, the J call TRBJ2-3; 7 bases are a match to TRBD2. CDR1 and CDR2 (germline): SGHTA, FQGNSA. V lost 2 bases, J lost 5 bases, and 7 bases stayed unmatched. The CDR3 sequence is 15 residues long.

The V and J genes are TRBV7-6 and TRBJ2-5; D call uncertain. From germline, CDR1 is SGHVS and CDR2 FNYEAQ. The CDR3 runs 11 residues. Between the trimmed V and J ends, which lost 6 bases and 0 bases, there was a span of 2 bases. CDR3 amino acids: CASRYQETQYF. The CDR3 DNA sequence: TGTGCCAGCAGATACCAAGAGACCCAGTACTTC.

The DNA for the CDR3 is TGTGCCAGTACTCCCGGGTCAGTTCGGACTGAAGCTTTCTTT. It translates to CASTPGSVRTEAFF. The chain uses TRBV19 and TRBJ1-1; no definite D call. Germline V gene sequence: CDR1 LNHDA, CDR2 SQIVND (reference sequence). V dropped 7 bases and J dropped 5 bases, with 17 bases sitting between them. This CDR3 comprises 14 residues.

This sequence joins TRBV5-1 and TRBJ2-5; a possible D gene is TRBD1 (5 bases). The J call may not be correct, given that the DNA end is closer to TRBJ2-7. The CDR3 length is 14 residues. Germline CDR1 and CDR2: SGHRS and YFSETQ. This CDR3 reads CASSLGQIDYEQYF. As DNA, the CDR3 is TGCGCCAGCAGCTTGGGACAGATAGACTACGAGCAGTACTTC.